This T cell receptor (beta chain) was documented in a study of blood T cell repertoires in COVID-19 (dated by TCRdb to about 2020). For context, the study as a whole: Collaborator samples came from the United States, Italy and Spain and covered acute and convalescent phases of COVID-19. A freely available public database, intended as a resource for researchers studying the immune response to SARS-CoV-2, is where the repertoires were released. Where HLA class I and class II types were available, the types were taken from metadata supplied by the sample provider, not from assay-based typing. The prospective study material was composed of cDNA or gDNA derived from T cells, B-cell-depleted T cells, or PBMCs. The samples were drawn from two sources: the first 160 participants of the ongoing ImmuneRACE study, and over 950 subjects contributed by 6 global collaborators. Subjects who had been exposed to COVID-19, were actively infected with it, or had recovered from it provided the deeply sampled blood TCRbeta repertoires that made up the dataset. A de-identified subject ID, COVID-19 status, age in years and sex were almost always included in the sample metadata.

TCRbeta CDR3 regions were amplified from genomic DNA using the immunoSEQ Assay, a bias-controlled multiplex PCR. In the source study's methods: Nucleated cell counts per sample were estimated from amplification of reference gene primers within the assay. To quantify the absolute abundance of each unique TCRbeta CDR3 rearrangement, sequence reads were collapsed and filtered. For each sample, productive Simpson clonality was calculated as the square root of Simpson's diversity index over productive rearrangements. TCRdb limited this immuneACCESS table to in-frame rearrangements with V and J called. A share of clones is missing; checked studies link under half to unresolved V genes, and the rest is unexplained. Clone size and the V and J calls come from that table; the DNA yielded D and trimming. Across this sample there are 95,000 to 150,000 clones, with around 87% seen only once. Roughly 7.6% of the sample goes to the ten largest clones.

The CDR3 runs 13 amino acids, cysteine and phenylalanine included. Only CDR3 DNA remains: 39 bases, in frame from the first base. After removal of 6 bases from V and 2 bases from J, the junction retains 4 bases not matched to a gene. The germline V gene encodes CDR1 WNHNN and CDR2 SYGVQD (reference sequence). As for this clone: Its antigen has not been determined. The record has no base qualities; no much larger clone is one base away.

The collaborating institutions used their own protocols to collect whole blood in K2EDTA tubes. Collaborator samples were shipped for TCRbeta analysis as frozen whole blood, isolated PBMCs, or DNA extracted from either sample type. Overall results and qualifications from the work: How much clinical and demographic metadata was included differed by source and by participant, and the metadata was provided uncurated.

This clonotype originated in a man in his fifties with acute or convalescent COVID-19. The rearrangement joined TRBV10-1 to TRBJ2-7, with 7 junctional bases fitting TRBD1. Source material: peripheral blood. The DNA reads TGCGCCAGCAGGGACAGGTCCCCCTACGAGCAGTACTTC. Its product reads: CASRDRSPYEQYF.